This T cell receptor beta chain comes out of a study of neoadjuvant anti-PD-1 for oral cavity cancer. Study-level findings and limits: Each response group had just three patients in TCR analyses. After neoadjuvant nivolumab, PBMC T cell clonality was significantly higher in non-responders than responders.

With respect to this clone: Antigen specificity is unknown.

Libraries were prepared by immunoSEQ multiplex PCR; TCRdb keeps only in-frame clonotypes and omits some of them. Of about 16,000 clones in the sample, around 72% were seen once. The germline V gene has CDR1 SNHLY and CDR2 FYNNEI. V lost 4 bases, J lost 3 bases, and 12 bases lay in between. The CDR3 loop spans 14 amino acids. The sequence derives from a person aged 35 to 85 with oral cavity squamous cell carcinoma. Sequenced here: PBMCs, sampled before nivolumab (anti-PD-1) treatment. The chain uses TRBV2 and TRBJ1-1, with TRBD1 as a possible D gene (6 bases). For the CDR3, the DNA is TGTGCCAGCAGTGTCAGGGGAGGGGACACTGAAGCTTTCTTT. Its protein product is CASSVRGGDTEAFF.